This is a list of T cell receptor beta chains from one sample in a study of T cell repertoires in cytomegalovirus infection. These receptors have no identified antigens. TCRdb re-called the reads through MiXCR, storing one row per CDR3 protein. The table lists tens of thousands of distinct CDR3 sequences, about half of them singletons. Here the sequenced sample was CD8+ T cells from cultured PBMCs, taken from culture after CMV antigen stimulation. These receptors all stem from a human donor in good health (CMV status not recorded). Some clones in this sample may be carry-over from other donors' samples. CDR3s include the opening cysteine and the closing phenylalanine or tryptophan. The D gene is left open where the match is weak. Not all rows give a size; the values are once, few, many and, for expanded clones, a class.

clone size,V gene,D gene,J gene,CDR3 protein,CDR3 DNA
many,TRBV7-8,TRBD2,TRBJ2-1,CASSPRLAGGLSHKYNEQFF,TGTGCCAGCAGCCCTCGACTAGCGGGGGGTTTATCTCACAAATACAATGAGCAGTTCTTC
.,TRBV7-9,.,TRBJ2-7,CASTTGPYEQYF,TGTGCCAGCACCACAGGACCCTACGAGCAGTACTTC
.,TRBV11-2,.,TRBJ1-6,CASSLEPGQLSSYNSPLHF,TGTGCCAGCAGCTTAGAGCCGGGACAACTGAGCTCCTATAATTCACCCCTCCACTTT
few,TRBV6-1,.,TRBJ1-1,CASPSRVGVNTEAFF,TGTGCCAGCCCCTCGCGGGTCGGGGTGAACACTGAAGCTTTCTTT
few,TRBV27,.,TRBJ2-7,CASSLSHEQYF,TGTGCCAGCAGTTTATCGCACGAGCAGTACTTC
.,TRBV7-6,.,TRBJ2-5,CASSLVPRETQYF,TGTGCCAGCAGCTTAGTTCCCCGCGAGACCCAGTACTTC
once,TRBV11-2,.,TRBJ2-5,CASSLAGRGQETQYF,TGTGCCAGCAGCTTAGCAGGGAGGGGGCAAGAGACCCAGTACTTC
.,TRBV27,TRBD1,TRBJ2-5,CASSPDRDQETQYF,TGTGCCAGCAGTCCTGACAGGGATCAAGAGACCCAGTACTTC
.,TRBV13,.,TRBJ1-2,CASPQDGKSPNYGYTF,TGTGCCAGCCCACAGGACGGGAAATCTCCTAACTATGGCTACACCTTC
.,TRBV29-1,.,TRBJ2-5,CSARQRGKETQYF,TGCAGCGCCAGACAGAGGGGCAAAGAGACCCAGTACTTC
.,TRBV27,.,TRBJ2-1,CASSLAGLAEQFF,TGTGCCAGCAGTTTAGCGGGGCTGGCTGAGCAGTTCTTC
.,TRBV19,.,TRBJ2-1,CASTDRTVKNEQFF,TGTGCCAGCACAGACAGAACAGTCAAGAATGAGCAGTTCTTC
.,TRBV12-3/TRBV12-4,TRBD1,TRBJ1-6,CASRLGVGQGNSPLHF,TGTGCCAGCAGACTGGGGGTAGGACAGGGGAATTCACCCCTCCACTTT
few,TRBV7-6,TRBD2,TRBJ2-2,CASSLGTSGMTGELFF,TGTGCCAGCAGCCTAGGGACTAGCGGGATGACCGGGGAGCTGTTTTTT
.,TRBV7-9,.,TRBJ2-4,CASSLVADRGKNIQYF,TGTGCCAGCAGCTTAGTAGCGGATAGGGGAAAAAACATTCAGTACTTC
once,TRBV6-6,.,TRBJ2-1,CASSPEWGEQFF,TGTGCCAGCAGTCCCGAGTGGGGGGAGCAGTTCTTC
few,TRBV28,.,TRBJ2-7,CASRHLLGAAYEQYF,TGTGCCAGCAGACACCTCCTGGGCGCCGCCTACGAGCAGTACTTC
.,TRBV12-3/TRBV12-4,.,TRBJ2-4,CASRGGPLNIQYF,TGTGCCAGCAGGGGGGGACCTTTAAACATTCAGTACTTC
few,TRBV28,.,TRBJ2-3,CATSGRSVIGVDTQYF,TGTGCCACCAGCGGAAGATCAGTTATTGGTGTGGATACGCAGTATTTT
.,TRBV2,.,TRBJ1-4,CASNHRRPANEKLFF,TGTGCCAGCAATCACAGGCGGCCGGCTAATGAAAAACTGTTTTTT
few,TRBV2,.,TRBJ2-4,CASSGNIQYF,TGTGCCAGCAGTGGAAACATTCAGTACTTC
.,TRBV7-9,.,TRBJ1-2,CASSLHRDHNYGYTF,TGTGCCAGCAGCTTACACCGGGACCATAACTATGGCTACACCTTC
.,TRBV6-6,.,TRBJ1-1,CASSIPGEAFF,TGTGCCAGCAGTATCCCGGGCGAAGCTTTCTTT